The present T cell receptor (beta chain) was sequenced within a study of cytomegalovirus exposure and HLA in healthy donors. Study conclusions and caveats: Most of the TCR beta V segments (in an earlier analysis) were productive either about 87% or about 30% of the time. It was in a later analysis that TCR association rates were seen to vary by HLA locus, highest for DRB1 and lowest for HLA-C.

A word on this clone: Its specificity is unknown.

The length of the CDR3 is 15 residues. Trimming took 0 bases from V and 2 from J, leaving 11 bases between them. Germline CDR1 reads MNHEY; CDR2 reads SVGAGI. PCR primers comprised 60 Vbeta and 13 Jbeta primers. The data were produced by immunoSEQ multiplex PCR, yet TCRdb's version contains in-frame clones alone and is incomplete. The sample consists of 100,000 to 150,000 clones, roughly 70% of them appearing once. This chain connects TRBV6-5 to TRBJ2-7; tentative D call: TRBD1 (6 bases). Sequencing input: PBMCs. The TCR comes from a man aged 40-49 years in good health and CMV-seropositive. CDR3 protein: CASSYSDSSTYEQYF. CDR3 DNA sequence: TGTGCCAGCAGTTACTCGGACAGTTCTACCTACGAGCAGTACTTC.